The 19 T cell receptor beta chains in this list originate from one sample, sequenced in a study of Tregs in tolerant kidney transplant recipients. Clones were sequenced by immunoSEQ multiplex PCR, and TCRdb holds only the in-frame ones, with some missing. The sample has approximately 16,000 clones, around three quarters seen once. This specimen was Tregs from blood, taken before the transplant. These receptors came from a human donor who received a combined kidney and bone marrow transplant.

The J gene is TRBJ2-3, the V gene TRBV4-1; D may be TRBD2 (7 bases). Trimming removed 0 bases at V and 3 bases at J, with 13 bases between. The V gene's germline CDR1 is MGHRA and CDR2 YSYEKL. The CDR3 is made up of 16 amino acids. The CDR3 nucleotides read TGCGCCAGCAGCCAAGAGTTTGCGGGGGCAACAGATACGCAGTATTTT. This gives the protein CASSQEFAGATDTQYF.

CDR3: CASSFSGDTQYF. The CDR3 region has the DNA TGTGCCAGCAGTTTCTCGGGAGATACGCAGTATTTT. The chain is built from TRBV27 and TRBJ2-3; no definite D call. The germline V gene encodes CDR1 MNHEY and CDR2 SMNVEV (reference sequence). CDR3 length: 12 amino acids. Trimming took 3 bases from V and 5 from J, leaving 6 bases between them.

The V call is TRBV14, the J call TRBJ2-1, with D tentatively TRBD2 (5 bases). Germline CDR1 and CDR2: SGHDN and FVKESK. The length of the CDR3 is 16 residues. Trimming shortened V by 2 bases and J by 0 bases, and 11 bases separated the two germline ends. CDR3 region: CASSQRGGSSYNEQFF. The CDR3 DNA is TGTGCCAGCAGCCAACGGGGTGGGAGCTCCTACAATGAGCAGTTCTTC.

The chain uses TRBV20-1 and TRBJ2-7; weak D call: TRBD2 (6 bases). CDR1 and CDR2 (germline): DFQATT, SNEGSKA (reference sequence). V dropped 7 bases and J dropped 1 base, with 8 bases sitting between them. The CDR3 has 11 residues. The CDR3 loop is CSGAGSYEQYF. The CDR3 nucleotides read TGCAGTGGGGCGGGATCCTACGAGCAGTACTTC.

The CDR3 protein is CASSPFSGRGEQYF. The CDR3, as DNA: TGTGCCAGCTCACCATTCAGCGGGAGAGGCGAGCAGTACTTC. V and J are TRBV18 and TRBJ2-7, with 8 bases that match TRBD2. V lost 2 bases, J lost 6 bases, and 6 bases stayed unmatched. This CDR3 contains 14 residues. Germline assignment: CDR1 KGHSH and CDR2 LQKENI.

V and J are TRBV5-6 and TRBJ2-5; 8 bases align to TRBD2. V dropped 2 bases and J dropped 4; count of bases not matched to a gene: 1. Germline CDR1 and CDR2: SGHDT and YYEEEE. This CDR3 is built from 13 residues. The CDR3 DNA follows: TGTGCCAGCAGCTTCGCGGGGGGAGAGACCCAGTACTTC. This codes for CASSFAGGETQYF.

The genes are TRBV6-5 and TRBJ1-2; 10 nucleotides line up with TRBD1. Germline V lookup: CDR1 MNHEY, CDR2 SVGAGI. CDR3 size: 16 residues. The J segment lost 0 bases and the V segment lost 4 bases, leaving 5 bases of the junction unmatched. CDR3 coding DNA: TGTGCCAGCAGTTCCCGGGACAGGGGAACTAACTATGGCTACACCTTC. The encoded protein is CASSSRDRGTNYGYTF.

This chain connects TRBV2 to TRBJ1-2, with a tentative D call TRBD1 (5 bases). The CDR3 is 14 residues long. Germline CDR1 and CDR2: SNHLY and FYNNEI. CDR3: CATRWGDTNYGYTF. CDR3 bases: TGTGCGACCAGGTGGGGGGATACTAACTATGGCTACACCTTC.

V is TRBV28 and J is TRBJ1-1, with D uncertain. Trimming cost V 7 bases and J 1 base, with 10 bases left between them. The germline gives CDR1 MDHEN, CDR2 SYDVKM. The CDR3 runs 13 residues. CDR3 in DNA: TGTGCCAGCACCCAACAGCCGAACACTGAAGCTTTCTTT. Translated, it gives CASTQQPNTEAFF.

The rearrangement joins TRBV7-2 to TRBJ1-5; 7 nucleotides match TRBD1. The CDR3 runs to 13 residues. Trimming cost V 7 bases and J 2 bases; bases outside gene matches: 2. Per germline, CDR1 SGHTA and CDR2 FQGNSA. The CDR3 loop is CASNDRGNQPQHF. CDR3 nucleotides: TGTGCCAGCAATGACAGGGGCAATCAGCCCCAGCATTTT.

This chain uses TRBV28 with TRBJ2-7; D uncertain. The germline CDR1 and CDR2 sequences are MDHEN and SYDVKM. Trimming removed 2 bases from V and 5 bases from J, with 7 bases in between. The CDR3 sequence is 12 residues long. The CDR3 DNA follows: TGTGCCAGCAGTTTACGAGCACACGAGCAGTACTTC. Protein: CASSLRAHEQYF.

The V and J genes are TRBV7-7 and TRBJ1-1; D is perhaps TRBD1 (6 bases). V lost 6 bases and J 3 bases, leaving 11 bases between the germline ends. CDR3 length: 13 residues. The germline CDR1 and CDR2 sequences are SSHAT and FNYEAQ (reference sequence). For the CDR3, the DNA is TGTGCCAGCAGTCAGGGGCGATACACTGAAGCTTTCTTT. It codes for CASSQGRYTEAFF.

The chain recombines TRBV6-6 with TRBJ1-2; a weak D match, TRBD1 (6 bases). Trimming shortened V by 3 bases and J by 6 bases, and 11 bases separated the two germline ends. The CDR3 is 13 amino acids. Germline V CDR1 and CDR2: MNHNY, SVGAGI (reference sequence). CDR3 DNA: TGTGCCAGCAGTTATACGGCAGGGGATGGCTACACCTTC. Its translation: CASSYTAGDGYTF.

Concerning this clone itself: A junction end diverges from the germline sequence, so it may reflect a read error. The chain couples TRBV2 to TRBJ1-1, with D hard to call. Germline V gives CDR1 SNHLY, CDR2 FYNNEI. The CDR3 runs to 11 residues. The CDR3 sequence: CASSEVVRVRF. Written as DNA, the CDR3 is TGTGCCAGCAGTGAGGTAGTCCGGGTCCGATTT.

V and J are TRBV29-1 and TRBJ2-1, with 9 bases that match TRBD2. V shed 6 bases, J shed 3 bases, and the junction held 12 bases outside the gene matches. This CDR3 comprises 16 residues. Per germline, CDR1 SQVTM and CDR2 ANQGSEA. The CDR3 nucleotides are TGCAGCGTGGCCGGGGCTAGCGGGATATTCTACAATGAGCAGTTCTTC. It translates to CSVAGASGIFYNEQFF.

V usage is TRBV11-2 and J usage is TRBJ2-7, with 10 bases identical to TRBD1. The CDR3 is 15 residues long. CDR1 is SGHAT and CDR2 is FQNNGV in the germline V gene. Unmatched junction bases numbered 6, after V lost 2 bases and J lost 5 bases. The CDR3 is CASSLLGTGDHEQYF. CDR3 nucleotide sequence: TGTGCCAGCAGCTTACTCGGGACAGGGGACCACGAGCAGTACTTC.

In this sample, this clone turned up once. This sequence joins TRBV7-7 and TRBJ2-2; D unclear. Germline CDR1 and CDR2: SSHAT and FNYEAQ (reference sequence). The V gene lost 1 base and the J gene lost 1 base, with 4 bases spanning the gap. This CDR3 region has 14 residues. CDR3 amino acids: CASSLGQNTGELFF. The CDR3, as DNA: TGTGCCAGCAGCTTAGGACAGAACACCGGGGAGCTGTTTTTT.

This CDR3 reads CASSPRGGRTEAFF. DNA for the CDR3: TGTGCCAGCAGCCCGCGGGGAGGGAGGACTGAAGCTTTCTTT. The genes are TRBV7-2 and TRBJ1-1; D remains ambiguous. The CDR3 is 14 amino acids. Germline lookup yields CDR1 SGHTA and CDR2 FQGNSA. The V and J ends lost 5 bases and 5 bases respectively, with 15 bases between them. The variable domain in full, completed from reference TRBV7-2 and TRBJ1-1, reads GAGVSQSPSNKVTEKGKDVELRCDPISGHTALYWYRQSLGQGLEFLIYFQGNSAPDKSGLPSDRFSAERTGGSVSTLTIQRTQQEDSAVYLCASSPRGGRTEAFFGQGTRLTVV.

The V call is TRBV6-6, the J call TRBJ2-7; 8 positions match TRBD1. Germline V CDR1 and CDR2: MNHNY, SVGAGI (reference sequence). Unmatched junction bases numbered 9, after V lost 0 bases and J lost 5 bases. The CDR3 totals 16 residues. The CDR3 nucleotides read TGTGCCAGCAGTTACTCCTCCAGACAGGGGAGGAACGAGCAGTACTTC. This encodes CASSYSSRQGRNEQYF.